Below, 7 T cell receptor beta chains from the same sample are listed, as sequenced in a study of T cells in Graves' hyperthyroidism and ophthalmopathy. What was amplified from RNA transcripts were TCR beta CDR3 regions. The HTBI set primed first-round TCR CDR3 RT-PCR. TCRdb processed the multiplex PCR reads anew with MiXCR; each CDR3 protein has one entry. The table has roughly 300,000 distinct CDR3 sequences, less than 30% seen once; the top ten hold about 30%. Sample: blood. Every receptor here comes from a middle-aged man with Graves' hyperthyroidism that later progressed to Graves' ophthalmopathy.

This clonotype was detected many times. The CDR3, as DNA: TGTGCCAGCAGTTCAGGGGTTGGGAGCAATCAGCCCCAGCATTTT. It specifies CASSSGVGSNQPQHF. This sequence joins TRBV12-3 or TRBV12-4 and TRBJ1-5, with D perhaps TRBD1 (6 bases). The V gene lost 4 bases and the J gene lost 1 base, with 11 bases spanning the gap. The CDR3 is 15 amino acids.

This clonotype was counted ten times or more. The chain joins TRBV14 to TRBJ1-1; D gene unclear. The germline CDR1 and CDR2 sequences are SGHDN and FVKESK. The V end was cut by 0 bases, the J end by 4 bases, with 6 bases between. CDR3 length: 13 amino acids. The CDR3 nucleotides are TGTGCCAGCAGCCAAGATTTAGGCACTGAAGCTTTCTTT. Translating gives CASSQDLGTEAFF.

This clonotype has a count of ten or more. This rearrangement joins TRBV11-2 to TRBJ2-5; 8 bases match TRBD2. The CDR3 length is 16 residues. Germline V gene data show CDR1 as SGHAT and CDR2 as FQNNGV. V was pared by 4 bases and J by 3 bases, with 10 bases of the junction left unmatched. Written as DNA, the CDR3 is TGTGCCAGCAGCTCGAATCCGGGACTAGGGAAAGAGACCCAGTACTTC. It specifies CASSSNPGLGKETQYF.

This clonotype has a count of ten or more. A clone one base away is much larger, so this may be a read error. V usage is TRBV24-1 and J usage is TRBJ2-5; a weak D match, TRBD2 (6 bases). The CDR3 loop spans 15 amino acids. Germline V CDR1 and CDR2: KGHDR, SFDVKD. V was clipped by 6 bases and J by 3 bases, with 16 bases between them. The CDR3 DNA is TGTGCCACCAGTTCAGCCTATTCGGGAGAAGAGACCCAGTACTTC. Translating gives CATSSAYSGEETQYF.

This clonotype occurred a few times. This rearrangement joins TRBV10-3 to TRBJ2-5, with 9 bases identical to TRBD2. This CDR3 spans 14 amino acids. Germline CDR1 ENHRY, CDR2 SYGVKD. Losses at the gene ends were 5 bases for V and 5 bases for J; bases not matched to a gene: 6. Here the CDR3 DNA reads TGTGCCATCAGTAGTAGCGGGAGAGGGGAGACCCAGTACTTC. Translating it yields CAISSSGRGETQYF.

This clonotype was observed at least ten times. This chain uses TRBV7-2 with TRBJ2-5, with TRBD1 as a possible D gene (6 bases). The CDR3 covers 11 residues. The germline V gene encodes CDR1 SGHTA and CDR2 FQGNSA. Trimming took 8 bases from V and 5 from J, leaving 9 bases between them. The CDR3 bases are TGTGCCAGCGGACAGCGGGAGACCCAGTACTTC. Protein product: CASGQRETQYF.

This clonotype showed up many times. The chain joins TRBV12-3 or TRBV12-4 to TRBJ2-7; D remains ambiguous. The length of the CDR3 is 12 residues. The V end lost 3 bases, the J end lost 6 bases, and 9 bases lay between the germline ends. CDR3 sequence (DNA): TGTGCCAGCAGTTTGCGGAAGTCCGAGCAGTACTTC. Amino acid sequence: CASSLRKSEQYF.